This T cell receptor beta chain appears in the sequencing data of a study of response to subunit inactivated influenza vaccine. Per germline, CDR1 SGHRS and CDR2 YFSETQ. V dropped 1 base and J dropped 0; count of bases not matched to a gene: 3. The CDR3 sequence is 16 residues long. MiXCR was run by TCRdb on the RT-PCR reads, yielding one entry per CDR3 protein. Counted here are hundreds of thousands of distinct CDR3 sequences, around a sixth occurring once; the ten biggest clones make up roughly 11%. Study findings and constraints: The authors suggested that few new T cells are recruited per seasonal influenza vaccination.

As for this clonotype: Its antigen is not identified.

The sequencing here drew on PBMCs from blood, taken about 11 days after vaccination. This chain uses TRBV5-1 with TRBJ2-1, with 8 bases lining up with TRBD2. This clonotype originated in a man in his fifties who received an inactivated influenza vaccine. This CDR3 reads CASSLRGGLSYNEQFF. DNA for the CDR3: TGCGCCAGCAGCTTGCGGGGGGGCCTCTCCTACAATGAGCAGTTCTTC.